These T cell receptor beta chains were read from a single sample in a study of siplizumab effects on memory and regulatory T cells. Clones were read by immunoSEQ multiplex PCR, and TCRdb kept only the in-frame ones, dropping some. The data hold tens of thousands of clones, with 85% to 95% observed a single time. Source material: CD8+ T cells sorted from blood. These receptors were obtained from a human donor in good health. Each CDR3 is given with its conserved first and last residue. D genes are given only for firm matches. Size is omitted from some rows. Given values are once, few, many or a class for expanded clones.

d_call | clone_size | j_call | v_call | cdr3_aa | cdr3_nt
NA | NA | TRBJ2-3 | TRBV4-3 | CASSQDITDTQYF | TGCGCCAGCAGCCAAGATATAACAGATACGCAGTATTTT
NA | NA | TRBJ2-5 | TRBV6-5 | CASSWDGQETQYF | TGTGCCAGCAGTTGGGACGGCCAAGAGACCCAGTACTTC
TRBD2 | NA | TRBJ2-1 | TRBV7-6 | CASSATSSTGGNLNEQFF | TGTGCCAGCAGCGCAACTAGCTCCACGGGAGGCAACCTCAATGAGCAGTTCTTC
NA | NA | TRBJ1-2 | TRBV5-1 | CASSLATADYGYTF | TGCGCCAGCAGCTTGGCTACGGCGGACTATGGCTACACCTTC
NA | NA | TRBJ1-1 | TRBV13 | CASSTGGGSNEAFF | TGTGCCAGCAGCACGGGCGGGGGTTCAAATGAAGCTTTCTTT
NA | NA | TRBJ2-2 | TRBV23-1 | CASSQCIGELFF | TGCGCCAGCAGTCAATGCATCGGGGAGCTGTTTTTT
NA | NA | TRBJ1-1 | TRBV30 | CAWSVGRLEAFF | TGTGCCTGGAGTGTCGGGAGGCTTGAAGCTTTCTTT
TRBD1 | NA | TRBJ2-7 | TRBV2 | CASSTGGSYEQYF | TGTGCCAGTTCGACAGGGGGCTCCTACGAGCAGTACTTC
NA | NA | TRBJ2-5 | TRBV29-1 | CSVLRPETQYF | TGCAGCGTTTTAAGGCCAGAGACCCAGTACTTC
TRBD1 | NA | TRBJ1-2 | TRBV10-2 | CASRGQGDLRYGYTF | TGCGCCAGCAGGGGACAGGGGGATCTCCGCTATGGCTACACCTTC
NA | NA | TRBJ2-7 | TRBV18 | CASSLPTNYEQYF | TGTGCCAGCTCACTCCCGACTAATTACGAGCAGTACTTC
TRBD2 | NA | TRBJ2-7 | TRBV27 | CASKGLAAYEQYF | TGTGCCAGCAAGGGACTAGCAGCCTACGAGCAGTACTTC
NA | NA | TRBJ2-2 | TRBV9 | CASSTTGTGELFF | TGTGCCAGCAGTACGACTGGTACCGGGGAGCTGTTTTTT
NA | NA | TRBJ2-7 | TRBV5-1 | CASSLGDSTYEQYF | TGCGCCAGCAGCTTGGGGGACTCAACCTACGAGCAGTACTTC
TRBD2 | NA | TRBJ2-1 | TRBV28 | CASSLWASGSGEQFF | TGTGCCAGCAGTTTATGGGCTAGCGGGAGTGGTGAGCAGTTCTTC
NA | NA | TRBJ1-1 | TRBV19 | CASSPMDFSNTEAFF | TGTGCCAGTAGTCCCATGGACTTCTCGAACACTGAAGCTTTCTTT
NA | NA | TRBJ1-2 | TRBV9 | CASSVVSDYGYTF | TGTGCCAGCAGCGTAGTTTCAGACTATGGCTACACCTTC
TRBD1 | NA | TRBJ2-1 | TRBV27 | CASGVGTGTYNEQFF | TGTGCCAGCGGGGTGGGGACAGGGACCTACAATGAGCAGTTCTTC
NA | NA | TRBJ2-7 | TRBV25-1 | CASRAGPSYEQYF | TGTGCCAGCAGGGCCGGACCCTCCTACGAGCAGTACTTC
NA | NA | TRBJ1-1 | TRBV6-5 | CASREQGNTEAFF | TGTGCCAGCAGGGAACAGGGAAACACTGAAGCTTTCTTT
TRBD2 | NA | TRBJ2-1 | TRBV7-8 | CASSDGLAANEQFF | TGTGCCAGCAGCGATGGACTAGCGGCCAATGAGCAGTTCTTC
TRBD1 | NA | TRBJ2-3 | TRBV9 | CASSVGTGDSDTQYF | TGTGCCAGCAGCGTCGGGACAGGGGACTCAGATACGCAGTATTTT
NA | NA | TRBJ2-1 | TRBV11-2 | CASSLPREDEQFF | TGTGCCAGCAGCTTACCCAGGGAGGATGAGCAGTTCTTC
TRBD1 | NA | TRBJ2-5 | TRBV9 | CASSTGQGQETQYF | TGTGCCAGCAGCACCGGACAGGGGCAAGAGACCCAGTACTTC
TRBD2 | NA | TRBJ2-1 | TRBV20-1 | CSAKAGVEQFF | TGCAGTGCTAAGGCGGGAGTTGAGCAGTTCTTC
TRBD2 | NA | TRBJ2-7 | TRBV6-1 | CASSETGGTYEQYF | TGTGCCAGCAGTGAGACGGGAGGGACCTACGAGCAGTACTTC
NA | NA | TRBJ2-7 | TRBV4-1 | CASSQEPPPYEQYF | TGCGCCAGCAGCCAAGAACCGCCCCCCTACGAGCAGTACTTC
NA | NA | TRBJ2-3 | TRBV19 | CASSPGLASSTDTQYF | TGCGCGAGTAGCCCCGGGCTAGCGTCTAGCACAGATACGCAGTATTTT
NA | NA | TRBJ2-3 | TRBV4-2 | CASSPRLGTLRDTQYF | TGTGCCAGCAGCCCCAGATTGGGCACCTTACGAGATACGCAGTATTTT
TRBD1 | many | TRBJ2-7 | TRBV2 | CASADHGTGNEQYF | TGTGCCAGCGCTGACCACGGGACAGGGAACGAGCAGTACTTC
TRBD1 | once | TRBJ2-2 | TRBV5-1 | CASSPGQGVELFF | TGCGCCAGCAGCCCAGGACAGGGTGTGGAGCTGTTTTTT
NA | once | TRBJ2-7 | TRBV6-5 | CASQDTSYEQYF | TGTGCCAGCCAGGACACCTCCTACGAGCAGTACTTC
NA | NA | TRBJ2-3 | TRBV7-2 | CASSLVRQGTDTQYF | TGTGCCAGCAGCTTAGTCCGTCAAGGCACAGATACGCAGTATTTT
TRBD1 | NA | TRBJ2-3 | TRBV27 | CASSPGTGTDTQYF | TGTGCCAGCAGCCCCGGGACAGGCACAGATACGCAGTATTTT
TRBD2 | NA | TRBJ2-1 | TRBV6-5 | CASSSGLADYNEQFF | TGTGCCAGCAGCTCGGGACTAGCGGACTACAATGAGCAGTTCTTC
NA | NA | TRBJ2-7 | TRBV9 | CASSDSNYEQYF | TGTGCCAGCAGCGACAGCAACTACGAGCAGTACTTC
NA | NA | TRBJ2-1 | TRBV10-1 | CASSESYTDFDEQFF | TGCGCCAGCAGTGAGTCGTATACAGATTTCGATGAGCAGTTCTTC
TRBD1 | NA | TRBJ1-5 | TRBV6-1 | CASIQQGRGQPQHF | TGTGCCAGCATCCAACAGGGGAGGGGACAGCCCCAGCATTTT
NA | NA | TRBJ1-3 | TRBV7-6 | CASSRPNRAGNTIYF | TGTGCCAGCAGCCGGCCAAACAGGGCTGGAAACACCATATATTTT
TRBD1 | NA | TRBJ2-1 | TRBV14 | CASSPDRGYNEQFF | TGTGCCAGCAGCCCGGACAGGGGATACAATGAGCAGTTCTTC
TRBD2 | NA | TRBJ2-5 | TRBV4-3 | CASSQDWLAGEETQYF | TGCGCCAGCAGCCAAGATTGGCTAGCGGGGGAAGAGACCCAGTACTTC
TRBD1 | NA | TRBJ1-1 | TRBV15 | CATRDRGNPEAFF | TGTGCCACCAGGGACAGGGGAAACCCTGAAGCTTTCTTT
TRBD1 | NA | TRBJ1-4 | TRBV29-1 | CSVATGEKLFF | TGCAGCGTTGCGACAGGGGAAAAACTGTTTTTT
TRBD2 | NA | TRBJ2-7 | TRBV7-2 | CASSTRGRATSGSTYEQYF | TGTGCCAGCAGCACACGAGGCAGGGCGACTAGCGGGAGTACCTACGAGCAGTACTTC
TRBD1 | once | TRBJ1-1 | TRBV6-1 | CASTAGTGFTEAFF | TGTGCCAGCACCGCCGGGACAGGGTTCACTGAAGCTTTCTTT
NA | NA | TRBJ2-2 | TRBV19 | CAVRRDTGELFF | TGTGCCGTAAGGAGGGACACCGGGGAGCTGTTTTTT
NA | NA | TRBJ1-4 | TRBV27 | CASSLSGGRNEKLFF | TGTGCCAGCAGTTTATCGGGGGGGCGTAATGAAAAACTGTTTTTT
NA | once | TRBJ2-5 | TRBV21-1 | CASSPVAGKIETQYF | TGTGCCAGCAGCCCCGTAGCGGGGAAAATAGAGACCCAGTACTTC
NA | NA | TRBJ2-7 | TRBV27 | CASSLGEFYEQYF | TGTGCCAGCAGTTTAGGCGAGTTTTACGAGCAGTACTTC
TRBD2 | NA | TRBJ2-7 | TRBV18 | CASSPTTSEGEQYF | TGTGCCAGCTCACCGACGACTAGCGAAGGCGAGCAGTACTTC
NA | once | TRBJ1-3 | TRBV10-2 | CASSGLIPGLSGNTIYF | TGCGCCAGCAGTGGTTTAATACCGGGACTCTCTGGAAACACCATATATTTT
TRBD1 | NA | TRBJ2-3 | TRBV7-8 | CASSLGTGADTQYF | TGTGCCAGCAGCTTAGGGACAGGGGCAGATACGCAGTATTTT
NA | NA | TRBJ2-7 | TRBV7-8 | CASSLGFYEQYF | TGTGCCAGCAGCTTAGGGTTTTACGAGCAGTACTTC
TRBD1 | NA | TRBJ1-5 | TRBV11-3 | CASSPDRANQPQHF | TGTGCCAGCAGCCCCGACAGGGCGAACCAGCCCCAGCATTTT
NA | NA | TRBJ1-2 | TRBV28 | CASAVRRNNYGYTF | TGTGCCAGCGCCGTTAGGAGGAATAACTATGGCTACACCTTC
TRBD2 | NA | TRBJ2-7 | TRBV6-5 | CASSSGGEQYF | TGTGCCAGCAGTTCGGGAGGCGAGCAGTACTTC
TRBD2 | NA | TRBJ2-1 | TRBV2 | CASRDGTNSYNEQFF | TGTGCCAGCAGAGATGGGACTAATTCCTACAATGAGCAGTTCTTC
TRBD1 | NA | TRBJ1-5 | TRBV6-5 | CASSNGQGASQPQHF | TGTGCCAGCAGTAACGGACAGGGGGCTTCTCAGCCCCAGCATTTT